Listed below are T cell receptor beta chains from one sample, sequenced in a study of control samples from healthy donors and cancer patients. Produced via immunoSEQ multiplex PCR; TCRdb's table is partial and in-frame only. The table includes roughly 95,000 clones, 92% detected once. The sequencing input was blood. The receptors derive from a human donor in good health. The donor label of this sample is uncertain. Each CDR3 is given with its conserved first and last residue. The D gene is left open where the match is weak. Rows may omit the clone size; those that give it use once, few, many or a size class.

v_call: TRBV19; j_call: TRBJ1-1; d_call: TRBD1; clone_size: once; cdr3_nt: TGTGCCAGTAGCTCGGACAGGATGAGCATGAACACTGAAGCTTTCTTT; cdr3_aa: CASSSDRMSMNTEAFF
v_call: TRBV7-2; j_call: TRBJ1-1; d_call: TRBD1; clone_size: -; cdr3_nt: TGTGCCAGCAGCTTAGAGCACAGGGGGAACACTGAAGCTTTCTTT; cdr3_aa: CASSLEHRGNTEAFF
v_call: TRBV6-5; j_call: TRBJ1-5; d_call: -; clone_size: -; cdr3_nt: TGTGCCACCGAGTCAAGTATGCGGGGCCAGCCCCAGCATTTT; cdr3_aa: CATESSMRGQPQHF
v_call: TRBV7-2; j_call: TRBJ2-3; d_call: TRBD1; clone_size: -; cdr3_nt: TGTGCCAGCAGCTTAGGTGGGACAGGGGCTTCCGATACGCAGTATTTT; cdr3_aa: CASSLGGTGASDTQYF
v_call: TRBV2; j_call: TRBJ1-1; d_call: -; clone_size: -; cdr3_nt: TGTGCCAGCAGTGAGGCAGGACTTACTGAAGCTTTCTTT; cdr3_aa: CASSEAGLTEAFF
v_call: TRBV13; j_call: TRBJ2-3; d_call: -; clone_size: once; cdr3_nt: TGTGCCAGCAGCTTCTTCCTTACCGGGGGAACCGATACGCAGTATTTT; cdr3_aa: CASSFFLTGGTDTQYF
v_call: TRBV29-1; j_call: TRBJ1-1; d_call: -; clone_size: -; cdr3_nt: TGCAGCGTTACTAGGGAGCTCAACACTGAAGCTTTCTTT; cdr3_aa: CSVTRELNTEAFF
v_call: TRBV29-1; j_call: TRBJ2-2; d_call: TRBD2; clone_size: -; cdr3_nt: TGCAGCGTCGACCTCCGACTAGCGGGGAGAAACACCGGGGAGCTGTTTTTT; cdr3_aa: CSVDLRLAGRNTGELFF
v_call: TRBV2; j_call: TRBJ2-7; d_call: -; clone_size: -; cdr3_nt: TGTGCCAGCAGTGCGACTGACTCCTACGAGCAGTACTTC; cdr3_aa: CASSATDSYEQYF
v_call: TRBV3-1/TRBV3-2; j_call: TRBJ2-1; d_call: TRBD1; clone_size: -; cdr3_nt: TGTGCCAGCAGCCAAGCCAGAGGGACAGGGGGTGAGCAGTTCTTC; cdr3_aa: CASSQARGTGGEQFF
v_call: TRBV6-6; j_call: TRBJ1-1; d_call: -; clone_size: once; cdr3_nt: TGTGCCAGCAGTTACGACGGGGTTGGCACTGAAGCTTTCTTT; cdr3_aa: CASSYDGVGTEAFF
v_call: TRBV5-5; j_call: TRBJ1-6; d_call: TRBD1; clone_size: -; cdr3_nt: TGTGCCAGCAGCTTGACCGGGACAGTCGGCCACTTT; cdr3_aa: CASSLTGTVGHF
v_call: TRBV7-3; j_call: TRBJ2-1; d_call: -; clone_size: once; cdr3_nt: TGTGCCAGCAGCTTTCAGGGGCAATCCTACAATGAGCAGTTCTTC; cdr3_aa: CASSFQGQSYNEQFF
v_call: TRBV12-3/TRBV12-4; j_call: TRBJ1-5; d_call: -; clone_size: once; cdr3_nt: TGTGCCAGCAGTTTATGGGACAATCAGCCCCAGCATTTT; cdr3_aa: CASSLWDNQPQHF
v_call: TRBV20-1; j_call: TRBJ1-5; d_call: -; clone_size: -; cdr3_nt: TGCAGTGCTAGTCGGGGGAGCAATCAGCCCCAGCATTTT; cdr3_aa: CSASRGSNQPQHF
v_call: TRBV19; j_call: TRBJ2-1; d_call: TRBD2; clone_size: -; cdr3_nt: TGTGCCAGCACGTACACTAGCGGGGGGGCCGGTGAGCAGTTCTTC; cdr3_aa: CASTYTSGGAGEQFF
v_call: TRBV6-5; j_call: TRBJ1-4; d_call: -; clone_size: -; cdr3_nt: TGTGCCAGCACGCGGGAAAGTGAAAAACTGTTTTTT; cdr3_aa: CASTRESEKLFF